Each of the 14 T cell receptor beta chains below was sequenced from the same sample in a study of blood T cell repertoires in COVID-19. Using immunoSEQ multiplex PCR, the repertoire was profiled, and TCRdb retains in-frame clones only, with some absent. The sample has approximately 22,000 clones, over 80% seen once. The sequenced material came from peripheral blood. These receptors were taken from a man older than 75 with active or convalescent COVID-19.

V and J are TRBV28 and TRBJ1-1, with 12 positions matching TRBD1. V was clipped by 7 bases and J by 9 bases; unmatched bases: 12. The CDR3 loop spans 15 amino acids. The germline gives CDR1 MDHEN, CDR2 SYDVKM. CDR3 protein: CASNLAGTGGEKAFF. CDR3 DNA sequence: TGTGCCAGCAACCTTGCCGGGACAGGGGGCGAGAAAGCTTTCTTT.

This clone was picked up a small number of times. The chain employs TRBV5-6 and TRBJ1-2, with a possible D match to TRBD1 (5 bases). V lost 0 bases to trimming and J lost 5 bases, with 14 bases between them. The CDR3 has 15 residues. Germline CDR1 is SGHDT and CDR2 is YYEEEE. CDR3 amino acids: CASSLVGGDGYGYTF. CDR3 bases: TGTGCCAGCAGCTTGGTTGGAGGGGACGGTTATGGCTACACCTTC.

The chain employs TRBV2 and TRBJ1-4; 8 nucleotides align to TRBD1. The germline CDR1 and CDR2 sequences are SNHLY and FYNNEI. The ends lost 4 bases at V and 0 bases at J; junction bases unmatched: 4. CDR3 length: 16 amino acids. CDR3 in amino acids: CASSAGQGPTNEKLFF. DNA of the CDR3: TGTGCCAGCAGTGCCGGACAGGGCCCAACTAATGAAAAACTGTTTTTT.

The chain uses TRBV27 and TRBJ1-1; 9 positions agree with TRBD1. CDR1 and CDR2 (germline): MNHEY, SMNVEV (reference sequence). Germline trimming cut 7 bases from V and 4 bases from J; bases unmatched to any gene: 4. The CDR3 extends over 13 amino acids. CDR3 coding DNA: TGTGCCAGCAAAGGACAGGGGCGCACTGAAGCTTTCTTT. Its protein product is CASKGQGRTEAFF.

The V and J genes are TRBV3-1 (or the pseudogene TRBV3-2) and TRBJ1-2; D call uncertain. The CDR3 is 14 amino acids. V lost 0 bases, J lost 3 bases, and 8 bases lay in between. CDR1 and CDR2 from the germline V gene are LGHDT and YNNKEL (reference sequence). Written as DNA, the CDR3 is TGTGCCAGCAGCCAAGATGCGGGATACTATGGCTACACCTTC. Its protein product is CASSQDAGYYGYTF.

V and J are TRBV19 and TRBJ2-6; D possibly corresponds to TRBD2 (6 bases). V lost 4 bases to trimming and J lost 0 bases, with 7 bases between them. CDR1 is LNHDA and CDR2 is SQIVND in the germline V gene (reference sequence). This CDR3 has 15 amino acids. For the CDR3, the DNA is TGTGCCAGTAGTACCGGGAGCTCTGGGGCCAACGTCCTGACTTTC. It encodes CASSTGSSGANVLTF.

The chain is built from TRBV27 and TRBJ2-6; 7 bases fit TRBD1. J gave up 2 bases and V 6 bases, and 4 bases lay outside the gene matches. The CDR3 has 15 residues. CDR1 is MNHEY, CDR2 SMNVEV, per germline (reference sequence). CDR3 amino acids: CASRQTGTGANVLTF. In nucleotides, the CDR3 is TGTGCCAGCAGGCAGACAGGGACTGGGGCCAACGTCCTGACTTTC.

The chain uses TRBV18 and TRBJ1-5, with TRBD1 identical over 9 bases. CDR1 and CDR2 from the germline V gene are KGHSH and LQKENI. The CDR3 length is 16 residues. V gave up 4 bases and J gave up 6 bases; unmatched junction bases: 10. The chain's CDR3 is CASSLIQGARGQPQHF. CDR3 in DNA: TGTGCCAGCTCACTTATACAGGGGGCGAGGGGTCAGCCCCAGCATTTT.

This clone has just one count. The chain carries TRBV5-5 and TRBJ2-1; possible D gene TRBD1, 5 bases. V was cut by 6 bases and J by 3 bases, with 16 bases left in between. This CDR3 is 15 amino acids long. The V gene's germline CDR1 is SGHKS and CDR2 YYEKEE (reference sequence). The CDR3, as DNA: TGTGCCAGCACCATGGACACACCTCGCTACAATGAGCAGTTCTTC. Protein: CASTMDTPRYNEQFF. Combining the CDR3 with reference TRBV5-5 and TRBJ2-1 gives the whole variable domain DAGVTQSPTHLIKTRGQQVTLRCSPISGHKSVSWYQQVLGQGPQFIFQYYEKEERGRGNFPDRFSARQFPNYSSELNVNALLLGDSALYLCASTMDTPRYNEQFFGPGTRLTVL.

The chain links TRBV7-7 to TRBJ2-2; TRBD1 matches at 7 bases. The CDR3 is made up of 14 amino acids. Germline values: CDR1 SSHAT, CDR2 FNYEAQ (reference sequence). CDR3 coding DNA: TGTGCTACCCAACAGGGGACGAACACCGGGGAGCTGTTTTTT. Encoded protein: CATQQGTNTGELFF.

CDR3 DNA sequence: TGTGCCAGCAGCCTTCTCTTCTCCGGCGGAGGCCAGAGCAATCAGCCCCAGCATTTT. It yields the protein CASSLLFSGGGQSNQPQHF. V gene TRBV5-8 combines with J gene TRBJ1-5; the D is unclear. Germline values: CDR1 SGHTS, CDR2 YDEGEE. The CDR3 runs 19 residues. V dropped 4 bases and J dropped 1 base, with 24 bases sitting between them. The full variable domain, completed using reference TRBV5-8 and TRBJ1-5, is EAGVTQSPTHLIKTRGQQATLRCSPISGHTSVYWYQQALGLGLQFLLWYDEGEERNRGNFPPRFSGRQFPNYSSELNVNALELEDSALYLCASSLLFSGGGQSNQPQHFGDGTRLSIL.

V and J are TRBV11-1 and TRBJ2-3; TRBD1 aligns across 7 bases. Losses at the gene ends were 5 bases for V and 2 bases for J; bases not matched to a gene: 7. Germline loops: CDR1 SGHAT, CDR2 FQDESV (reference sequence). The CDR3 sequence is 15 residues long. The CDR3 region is CASSPRDSYTDTQYF. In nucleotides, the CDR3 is TGTGCCAGCAGCCCCCGGGACAGCTACACAGATACGCAGTATTTT.

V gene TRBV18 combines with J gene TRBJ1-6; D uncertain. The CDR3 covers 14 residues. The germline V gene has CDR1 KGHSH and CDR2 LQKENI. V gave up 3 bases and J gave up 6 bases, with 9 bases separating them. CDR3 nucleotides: TGTGCCAGCTCACCTCAGGCAGCTAATTCACCCCTCCACTTT. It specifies CASSPQAANSPLHF.

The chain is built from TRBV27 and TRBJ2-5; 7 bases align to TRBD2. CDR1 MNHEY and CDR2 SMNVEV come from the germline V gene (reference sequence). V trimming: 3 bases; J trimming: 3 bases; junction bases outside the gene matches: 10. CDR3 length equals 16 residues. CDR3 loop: CASSLIPGGPEETQYF. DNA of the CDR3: TGTGCCAGCAGTTTGATACCGGGAGGCCCGGAAGAGACCCAGTACTTC.